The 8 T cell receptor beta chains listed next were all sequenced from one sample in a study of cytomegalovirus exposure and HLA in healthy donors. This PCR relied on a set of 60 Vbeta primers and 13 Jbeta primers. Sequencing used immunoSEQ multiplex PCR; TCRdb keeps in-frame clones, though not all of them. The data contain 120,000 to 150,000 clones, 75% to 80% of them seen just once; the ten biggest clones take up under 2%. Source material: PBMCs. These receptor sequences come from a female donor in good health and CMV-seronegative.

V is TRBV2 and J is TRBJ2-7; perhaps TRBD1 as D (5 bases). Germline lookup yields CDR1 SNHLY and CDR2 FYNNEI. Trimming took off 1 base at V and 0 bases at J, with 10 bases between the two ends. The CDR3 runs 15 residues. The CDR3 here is CASSEDRSVSYEQYF. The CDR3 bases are TGTGCCAGCAGTGAAGACAGGTCCGTCTCCTACGAGCAGTACTTC.

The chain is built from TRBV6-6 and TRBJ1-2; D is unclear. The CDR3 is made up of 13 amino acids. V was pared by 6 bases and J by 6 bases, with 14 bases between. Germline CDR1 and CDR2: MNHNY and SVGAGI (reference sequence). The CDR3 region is CASRIREADGYTF. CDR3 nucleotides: TGTGCCAGCAGGATTCGGGAGGCGGATGGCTACACCTTC.

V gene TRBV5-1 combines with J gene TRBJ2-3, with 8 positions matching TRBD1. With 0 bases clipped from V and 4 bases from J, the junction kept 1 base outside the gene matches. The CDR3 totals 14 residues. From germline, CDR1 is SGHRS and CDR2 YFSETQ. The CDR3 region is CASSLEQGADTQYF. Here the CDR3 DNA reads TGCGCCAGCAGCTTGGAACAGGGGGCAGATACGCAGTATTTT.

The CDR3: CASSRTGGAGEVETQYF. The CDR3 DNA sequence: TGTGCCAGTAGTCGGACAGGGGGGGCGGGAGAGGTAGAGACCCAGTACTTC. The chain links TRBV19 to TRBJ2-5, with 10 bases that match TRBD1. V was clipped by 5 bases and J by 4 bases; unmatched bases: 13. The length of the CDR3 is 17 residues. In germline, CDR1 is LNHDA, CDR2 SQIVND (reference sequence).

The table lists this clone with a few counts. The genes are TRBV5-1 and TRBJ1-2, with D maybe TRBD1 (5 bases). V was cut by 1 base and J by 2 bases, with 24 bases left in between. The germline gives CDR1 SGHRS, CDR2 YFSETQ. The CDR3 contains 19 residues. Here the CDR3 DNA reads TGCGCCAGCAGCTTGTTCTCTGGGGTCTTGGACATCAAAAACTATGGCTACACCTTC. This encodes CASSLFSGVLDIKNYGYTF. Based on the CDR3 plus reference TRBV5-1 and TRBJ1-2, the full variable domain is KAGVTQTPRYLIKTRGQQVTLSCSPISGHRSVSWYQQTPGQGLQFLFEYFSETQRNKGNFPGRFSGRQFSNSRSEMNVSTLELGDSALYLCASSLFSGVLDIKNYGYTFGSGTRLTVV.

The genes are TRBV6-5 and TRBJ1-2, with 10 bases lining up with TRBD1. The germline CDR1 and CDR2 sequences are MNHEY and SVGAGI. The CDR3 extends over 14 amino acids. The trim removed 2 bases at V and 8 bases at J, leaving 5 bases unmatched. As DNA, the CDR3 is TGTGCCAGCAGTTACCTTGGGACAGGGGAGGGCTACACCTTC. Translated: CASSYLGTGEGYTF.

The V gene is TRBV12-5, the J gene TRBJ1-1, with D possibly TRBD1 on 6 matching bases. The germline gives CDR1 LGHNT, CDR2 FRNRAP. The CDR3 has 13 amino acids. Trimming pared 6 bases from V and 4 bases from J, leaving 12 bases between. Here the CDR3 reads CASGQGRLTEAFF. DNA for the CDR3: TGTGCTAGTGGCCAGGGGCGGCTCACTGAAGCTTTCTTT.

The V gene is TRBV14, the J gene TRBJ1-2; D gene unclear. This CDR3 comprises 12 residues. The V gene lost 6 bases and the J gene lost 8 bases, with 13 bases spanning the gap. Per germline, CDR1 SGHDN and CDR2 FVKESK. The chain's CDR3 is CASSPGGGGYTF. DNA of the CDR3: TGTGCCAGCAGTCCCGGCGGCGGCGGCTACACCTTC.